The entry that follows covers one TCR beta chain sequence. Here immunoSEQ multiplex PCR was the method, and the copy in TCRdb shows in-frame clones only, minus some. The sample lists around 14,000 clones; around 70% were seen once. The data stem from a study of OX40 agonist ivuxolimab in advanced cancers. Trimming stripped 8 bases from V and 9 bases from J, with 14 bases between. This CDR3 region has 12 residues. CDR1 is MNHNS, CDR2 SASEGT, per germline. The chain links TRBV6-1 to TRBJ2-1, with D unresolved. This specimen consisted of CD4+ or CD8+ T cells sorted from blood, obtained in a trial of the OX40 agonist ivuxolimab. The TCR was taken from an adult with an advanced solid tumor such as melanoma, head and neck, liver or kidney cancer. CDR3: CASLGSRREQFF. In nucleotides, the CDR3 is TGTGCCAGCCTCGGCTCGAGGCGTGAGCAGTTCTTC.